This TCR beta chain was retrieved from a study of T cells in Graves' hyperthyroidism and ophthalmopathy. TCR beta CDR3 sequences were amplified from RNA transcripts. Carried out on the TCR CDR3, a first-round RT-PCR used the HTBI primer set. In TCRdb, the multiplex PCR reads were re-called with MiXCR into one record per CDR3 protein. This table holds 700,000 or so distinct CDR3 sequences, roughly 15% found once. This clonotype was counted ten times or more. Exclusion of patients followed from uncontrolled infection, other autoimmune disease, pregnancy or lactation. The CDR3 is 14 residues long. Germline V lookup: CDR1 DFQATT, CDR2 SNEGSKA (reference sequence). Germline trimming cut 2 bases from V and 8 bases from J; bases unmatched to any gene: 7.

The chain links TRBV20-1 to TRBJ2-1, with 9 positions matching TRBD2. The receptor was isolated from a woman aged 50 to 60 with Graves' ophthalmopathy. Sequencing input: blood. CDR3 bases: TGCAGTGCTAGAAATAGCGGGAGTGACGATGAGCAGTTCTTC. Amino acids: CSARNSGSDDEQFF.